One TCR beta chain is described in this entry. This sample was included in a study of OX40 agonist ivuxolimab in advanced cancers. The protocol was immunoSEQ multiplex PCR, while the TCRdb copy is restricted to in-frame clones and leaves out a portion. The profile covers approximately 79,000 clones, with roughly 86% appearing a single time and just over 2.5% taken by the ten largest. V lost 5 bases and J lost 2, with 15 bases in between. CDR1 and CDR2 (germline): LNHDA, SQIVND (reference sequence). The CDR3 covers 15 residues. The V call is TRBV19, the J call TRBJ1-1; weak D call: TRBD1 (6 bases). This specimen consisted of CD4+ or CD8+ T cells sorted from blood, obtained in a trial of the OX40 agonist ivuxolimab. This clonotype originated in an adult with an advanced solid tumor such as melanoma, head and neck, liver or kidney cancer. CDR3 nucleotide sequence: TGTGCCAGTAGTCCGCGTAGGGGGTTCAACACTGAAGCTTTCTTT. Protein sequence: CASSPRRGFNTEAFF.